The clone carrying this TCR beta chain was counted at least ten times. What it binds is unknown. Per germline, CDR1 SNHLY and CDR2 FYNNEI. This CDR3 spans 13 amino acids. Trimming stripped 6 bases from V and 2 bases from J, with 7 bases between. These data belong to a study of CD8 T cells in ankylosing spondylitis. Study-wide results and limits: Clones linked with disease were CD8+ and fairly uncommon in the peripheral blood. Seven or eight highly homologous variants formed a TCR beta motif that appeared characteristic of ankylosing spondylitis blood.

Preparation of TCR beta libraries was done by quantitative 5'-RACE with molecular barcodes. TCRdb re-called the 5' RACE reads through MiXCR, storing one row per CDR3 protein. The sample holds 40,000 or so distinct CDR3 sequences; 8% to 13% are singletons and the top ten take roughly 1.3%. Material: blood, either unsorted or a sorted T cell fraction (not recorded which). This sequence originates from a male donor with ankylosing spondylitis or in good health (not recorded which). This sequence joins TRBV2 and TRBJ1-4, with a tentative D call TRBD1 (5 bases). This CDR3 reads CASRGDTNEKLFF. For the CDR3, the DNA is TGTGCCAGCAGAGGGGACACTAATGAAAAACTGTTTTTT.